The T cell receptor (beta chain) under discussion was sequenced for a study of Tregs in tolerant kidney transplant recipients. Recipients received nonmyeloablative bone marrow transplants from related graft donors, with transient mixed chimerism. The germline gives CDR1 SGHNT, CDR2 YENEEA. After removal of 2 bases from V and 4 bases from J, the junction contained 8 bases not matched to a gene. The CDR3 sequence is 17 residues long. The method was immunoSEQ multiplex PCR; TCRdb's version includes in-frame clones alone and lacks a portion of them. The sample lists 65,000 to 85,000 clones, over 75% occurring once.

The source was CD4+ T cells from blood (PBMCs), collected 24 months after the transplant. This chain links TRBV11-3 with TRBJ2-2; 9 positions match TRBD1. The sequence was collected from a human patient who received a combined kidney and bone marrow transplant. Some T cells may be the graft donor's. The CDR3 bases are TGTGCCAGCAGCTTAAAATGGGGACAGGGAGTCACCGGGGAGCTGTTTTTT. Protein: CASSLKWGQGVTGELFF. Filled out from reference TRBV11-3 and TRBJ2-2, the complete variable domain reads EAGVVQSPRYKIIEKKQPVAFWCNPISGHNTLYWYLQNLGQGPELLIRYENEEAVDDSQLPKDRFSAERLKGVDSTLKIQPAELGDSAVYLCASSLKWGQGVTGELFFGEGSRLTVL.